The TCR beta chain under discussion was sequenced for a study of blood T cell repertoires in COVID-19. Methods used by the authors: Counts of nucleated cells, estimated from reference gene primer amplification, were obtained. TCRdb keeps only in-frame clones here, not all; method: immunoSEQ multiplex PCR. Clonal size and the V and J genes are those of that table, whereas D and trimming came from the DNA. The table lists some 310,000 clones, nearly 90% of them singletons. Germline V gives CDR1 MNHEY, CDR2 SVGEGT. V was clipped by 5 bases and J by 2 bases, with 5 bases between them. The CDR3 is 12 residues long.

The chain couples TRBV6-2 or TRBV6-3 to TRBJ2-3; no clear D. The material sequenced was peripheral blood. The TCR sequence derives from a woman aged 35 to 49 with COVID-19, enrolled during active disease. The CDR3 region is CASSPHTDTQYF. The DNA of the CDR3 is TGTGCCAGCAGTCCACACACAGATACGCAGTATTTT.